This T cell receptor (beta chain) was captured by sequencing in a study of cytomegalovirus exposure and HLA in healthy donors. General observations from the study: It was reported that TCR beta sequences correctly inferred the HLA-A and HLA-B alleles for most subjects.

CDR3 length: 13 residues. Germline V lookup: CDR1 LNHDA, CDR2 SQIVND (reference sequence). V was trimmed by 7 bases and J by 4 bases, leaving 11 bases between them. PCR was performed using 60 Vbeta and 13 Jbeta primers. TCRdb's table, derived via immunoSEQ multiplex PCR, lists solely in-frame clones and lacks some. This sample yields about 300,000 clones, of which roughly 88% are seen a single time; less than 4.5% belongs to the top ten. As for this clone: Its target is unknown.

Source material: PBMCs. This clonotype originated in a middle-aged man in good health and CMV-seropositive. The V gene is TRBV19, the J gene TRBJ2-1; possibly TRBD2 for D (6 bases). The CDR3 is CASKSGTYNEQFF. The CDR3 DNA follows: TGTGCCAGTAAGTCTGGGACTTACAATGAGCAGTTCTTC. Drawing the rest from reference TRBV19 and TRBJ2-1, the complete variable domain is DGGITQSPKYLFRKEGQNVTLSCEQNLNHDAMYWYRQDPGQGLRLIYYSQIVNDFQKGDIAEGYSVSREKKESFPLTVTSAQKNPTAFYLCASKSGTYNEQFFGPGTRLTVL.